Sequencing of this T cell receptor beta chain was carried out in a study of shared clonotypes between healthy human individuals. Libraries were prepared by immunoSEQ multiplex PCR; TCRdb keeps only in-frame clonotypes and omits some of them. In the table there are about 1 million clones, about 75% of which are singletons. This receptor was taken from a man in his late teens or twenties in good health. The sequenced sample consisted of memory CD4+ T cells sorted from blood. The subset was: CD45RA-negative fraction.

CDR3 amino acids: CASSPRVVTGYTF. The DNA of the CDR3 is TGTGCCAGCAGTCCCCGGGTGGTTACGGGCTACACCTTC. The V gene is TRBV28, the J gene TRBJ1-2; no clear D. The CDR3 totals 13 residues. Germline V gene data show CDR1 as MDHEN and CDR2 as SYDVKM. Between the trimmed V and J ends, which lost 5 bases and 8 bases, there was a span of 15 bases.